This T cell receptor (beta chain) was observed in a study of T cell changes during pregnancy in multiple sclerosis. Sequencing used immunoSEQ multiplex PCR; TCRdb keeps in-frame clones, though not all of them. In the table there are around 88,000 clones, 90% to 95% of which are singletons. Germline CDR1 and CDR2: SGHRS and YFSETQ. V lost 5 bases to trimming and J lost 5 bases; unmatched junction nucleotides: 15. CDR3 size: 17 residues. This TCR derives from a female donor in good health, enrolled as a control in a pregnancy study. This chain connects TRBV5-1 to TRBJ1-1; 10 bases match TRBD1. Sample: peripheral blood, taken after pregnancy. The CDR3 sequence: CASRKLLSRTGGTEAFF. The CDR3 DNA is TGCGCCAGCAGGAAGCTATTGAGTAGGACAGGGGGAACTGAAGCTTTCTTT.